The text below deals with one TCR beta chain. Antigen unknown. The ends were cut back, 6 bases at V and 6 bases at J, with 24 bases in the middle. The germline V gene has CDR1 MNHEY and CDR2 SMNVEV (reference sequence). The CDR3 has 16 amino acids. Generated by immunoSEQ multiplex PCR, the TCRdb table keeps only in-frame clones and is missing some. The sample lists 100,000 to 150,000 clones, roughly 90% occurring once. The sample originates from a study of T cell responses to AZD1222 COVID-19 vaccine. Findings of the study overall: Spike was spanned by vaccine-associated CD4 TCRs, which were dominant at 160-218 and 743-854. Spike-specific TCR breadth rose after two AZD1222 doses, and depth rose as well. The number of AZD1222 recipients seropositive at baseline was only five or six. Unmutated variant regions are reportedly the target of nearly half of TCRs that are spike-specific.

The chain has TRBV27 and TRBJ2-7; D possibly corresponds to TRBD1 (6 bases). Source: peripheral blood, taken on day 0 of MenACWY control vaccination. The TCR was taken from an adult in good health. CDR3 amino acids: CASSLSRDTRSAEQYF. Written as DNA, the CDR3 is TGTGCCAGCAGCCTCAGTCGGGACACCAGGTCCGCCGAGCAGTACTTC.